Each of the 28 T cell receptor beta chains below was sequenced from the same sample in a study of cytomegalovirus exposure and HLA in healthy donors. Vbeta (60) and Jbeta (13) primers were used in the PCR. TCRdb's copy holds only in-frame clones and misses some; the assay was immunoSEQ multiplex PCR. This table holds under 90,000 clones, 75% to 90% found once. Input material: PBMCs. The receptors shown here come from a man between 18 and 29 years old in good health and CMV-seronegative.

CDR3 loop: CASSPDLAGGPTDTQYF. As DNA, the CDR3 is TGTGCCAGCAGCCCTGATCTAGCGGGAGGGCCAACAGATACGCAGTATTTT. The rearrangement uses TRBV9 and TRBJ2-3; 12 bases match TRBD2. V was clipped by 4 bases and J by 3 bases; unmatched bases: 9. The CDR3 contains 17 residues. Germline V lookup: CDR1 SGDLS, CDR2 YYNGEE.

The rearrangement links TRBV5-8 to TRBJ2-7; D may be TRBD2 (7 bases). Germline loops: CDR1 SGHTS, CDR2 YDEGEE. The CDR3 has 17 amino acids. Trimming took off 4 bases at V and 0 bases at J, with 20 bases between the two ends. In DNA form, the CDR3 reads TGTGCCAGCAGCCTACCCTCGGGGGGCCCGAGCTCCTACGAGCAGTACTTC. This gives the protein CASSLPSGGPSSYEQYF. The full variable domain, completed using reference TRBV5-8 and TRBJ2-7, is EAGVTQSPTHLIKTRGQQATLRCSPISGHTSVYWYQQALGLGLQFLLWYDEGEERNRGNFPPRFSGRQFPNYSSELNVNALELEDSALYLCASSLPSGGPSSYEQYFGPGTRLTVT.

Note on this clone: Relative to the germline gene, one junction end is altered; a read error may explain this. DNA for the CDR3: TGTGCTAGCAGCAACGGGACTAGCGGGGGGGTGAGGACCGGGGAGCTGTTTTTT. Its protein product is CASSNGTSGGVRTGELFF. The genes are TRBV7-7 and TRBJ2-2; 16 nucleotides agree with TRBD2. The CDR3 covers 18 residues. CDR1 SSHAT and CDR2 FNYEAQ come from the germline V gene (reference sequence).

V is TRBV18 and J is TRBJ2-1, with 10 bases matching TRBD2. This CDR3 has 18 residues. Trimming took 3 bases from V and 9 from J; bases not matched to a gene: 17. Per the germline V gene, CDR1 is KGHSH and CDR2 is LQKENI. The CDR3 region is CASSPSLVGQAGGGEQFF. The CDR3 coding sequence is TGTGCCAGCTCACCCAGCTTGGTGGGTCAAGCGGGAGGGGGTGAGCAGTTCTTC.

The rearrangement uses TRBV4-1 and TRBJ2-5, with TRBD1 matching over 8 bases. CDR1 and CDR2 (germline): MGHRA, YSYEKL. J was trimmed by 4 bases and V by 4 bases; bases with no gene match: 11. The CDR3 length is 16 residues. The CDR3 coding sequence is TGCGCCAGCAGCCTTAAGGACAGGGAGAGGGGAGAGACCCAGTACTTC. Its translation is CASSLKDRERGETQYF.

The chain recombines TRBV4-3 with TRBJ2-2, with a possible D match to TRBD1 (6 bases). The CDR3 loop spans 16 amino acids. The V and J ends lost 3 bases and 0 bases respectively, with 11 bases between them. Germline values: CDR1 LGHNA, CDR2 YSLEER. The chain's CDR3 is CASSQRTAPNTGELFF. In DNA form, the CDR3 reads TGCGCCAGCAGCCAGAGGACAGCCCCGAACACCGGGGAGCTGTTTTTT.

CDR3 region: CASSDEAFF. Here the CDR3 DNA reads TGTGCCAGTTCAGATGAAGCTTTCTTT. This rearrangement joins TRBV27 to TRBJ1-1; D gene unclear. Looked up from germline, CDR1 is MNHEY and CDR2 is SMNVEV (reference sequence). The CDR3 length is 9 residues. V was shortened by 9 bases and J by 7 bases, with 6 bases between the two germline ends.

The table lists this clone with a count of one. The gene calls are TRBV7-9 and TRBJ2-7, with a weak D call TRBD2 (5 bases). This CDR3 spans 14 amino acids. Trimming stripped 5 bases from V and 4 bases from J, with 15 bases between. In germline, CDR1 is SEHNR, CDR2 FQNEAQ (reference sequence). DNA for the CDR3: TGTGCCAGCAGCCCCCGGGATGGAAGGTACGAGCAGTACTTC. Translation gives CASSPRDGRYEQYF.

The V and J genes are TRBV6-6 and TRBJ2-2; D call uncertain. Looked up from germline, CDR1 is MNHNY and CDR2 is SVGAGI (reference sequence). The ends were cut back, 8 bases at V and 0 bases at J, with 7 bases in the middle. The length of the CDR3 is 13 residues. The CDR3 DNA reads TGTGCCAGCTGGGCCTCGAACACCGGGGAGCTGTTTTTT. This translates into CASWASNTGELFF.

This clone was seen a handful of times. The V call is TRBV27, the J call TRBJ2-7, with D perhaps matching TRBD2 (5 bases). This CDR3 region has 15 residues. Per germline, CDR1 MNHEY and CDR2 SMNVEV (reference sequence). V lost 4 bases to trimming and J lost 6 bases, with 19 bases between them. The CDR3 spells CASSSPSKTSREQYF. The CDR3 DNA reads TGTGCCAGCAGTTCCCCCTCCAAAACTAGTCGCGAGCAGTACTTC.

V and J are TRBV5-1 and TRBJ2-5; 7 nucleotides agree with TRBD1. Germline assignment: CDR1 SGHRS and CDR2 YFSETQ. This CDR3 contains 16 residues. The J segment lost 3 bases and the V segment lost 4 bases, leaving 12 bases of the junction unmatched. The CDR3 DNA sequence: TGCGCCAGCAGCCCGGCCCAACAGGGGAGTAAAGAGACCCAGTACTTC. Translated, it gives CASSPAQQGSKETQYF. The full variable domain, rest sourced from reference TRBV5-1 and TRBJ2-5, is KAGVTQTPRYLIKTRGQQVTLSCSPISGHRSVSWYQQTPGQGLQFLFEYFSETQRNKGNFPGRFSGRQFSNSRSEMNVSTLELGDSALYLCASSPAQQGSKETQYFGPGTRLLVL.

This chain joins TRBV5-6 and TRBJ2-5; 7 bases are a match to TRBD1. The CDR3 contains 15 residues. Germline-derived CDR1 and CDR2 are SGHDT and YYEEEE. V was pared by 7 bases and J by 0 bases, with 9 bases of the junction left unmatched. The CDR3 nucleotides are TGTGCCAGCTGCCAAACGGACAGGTACCAAGAGACCCAGTACTTC. Translating gives CASCQTDRYQETQYF. Full variable domain (remainder filled in from reference TRBV5-6 and TRBJ2-5): DAGVTQSPTHLIKTRGQQVTLRCSPKSGHDTVSWYQQALGQGPQFIFQYYEEEERQRGNFPDRFSGHQFPNYSSELNVNALLLGDSALYLCASCQTDRYQETQYFGPGTRLLVL.

The chain joins TRBV28 to TRBJ1-2; 9 bases are a match to TRBD1. This CDR3 contains 15 residues. The trim removed 7 bases at V and 4 bases at J, leaving 10 bases unmatched. Per germline, CDR1 MDHEN and CDR2 SYDVKM. The chain's CDR3 is CASNHPLQGAYGYTF. In DNA, the CDR3 is TGTGCCAGCAACCATCCCCTACAGGGGGCCTATGGCTACACCTTC.

This chain uses TRBV10-3 with TRBJ2-1; 9 bases line up with TRBD2. The CDR3 has 19 residues. V shed 5 bases and J 4 bases; nucleotides not matched to a gene: 18. CDR1 is ENHRY, CDR2 SYGVKD, per germline. The CDR3: CAISLGQLGSGRRYNEQFF. For the CDR3, the DNA is TGTGCCATCAGTCTGGGACAGCTGGGGAGCGGGAGGAGGTACAATGAGCAGTTCTTC.

The chain links TRBV19 to TRBJ2-5, with TRBD1 identical over 8 bases. The assigned J gene may be wrong: the sequence end matches TRBJ2-7 better. Germline values: CDR1 LNHDA, CDR2 SQIVND (reference sequence). This CDR3 region has 16 residues. The CDR3 region is CASSTRWGQEGYEQYF. In DNA, the CDR3 is TGTGCCAGTAGTACTAGATGGGGACAGGAGGGGTACGAGCAGTACTTC.

This clone was seen a few times. The J gene is TRBJ2-3, the V gene TRBV11-3; 7 bases are shared with TRBD2. This CDR3 is built from 15 residues. J was trimmed by 2 bases and V by 5 bases; bases with no gene match: 7. From germline, CDR1 is SGHNT and CDR2 YENEEA. CDR3 bases: TGTGCCAGCAGCCCCGGGGAGGGTTCCACAGATACGCAGTATTTT. Protein product: CASSPGEGSTDTQYF. The full variable domain, its missing parts supplied by reference TRBV11-3 and TRBJ2-3, is EAGVVQSPRYKIIEKKQPVAFWCNPISGHNTLYWYLQNLGQGPELLIRYENEEAVDDSQLPKDRFSAERLKGVDSTLKIQPAELGDSAVYLCASSPGEGSTDTQYFGPGTRLTVL.

This clone was seen once. The rearrangement uses TRBV30 and TRBJ1-1; possible D gene TRBD1, 5 bases. V was shortened by 4 bases and J by 0 bases, with 21 bases between the two germline ends. From germline, CDR1 is GTSNPN and CDR2 SVGIG (reference sequence). CDR3 length: 17 amino acids. Here the CDR3 reads CAWIGLGGQAMNTEAFF. DNA for the CDR3: TGTGCCTGGATAGGCTTGGGGGGTCAGGCTATGAACACTGAAGCTTTCTTT.

The chain links TRBV7-8 to TRBJ2-5, with a possible D match to TRBD1 (5 bases). The tail of the sequence fits TRBJ2-7 better, so the J call may be wrong. In germline, CDR1 is SGHVS, CDR2 FQNEAQ. There are 15 residues in the CDR3. The CDR3, as DNA: TGTGCCAGCAGCGTAGGACAAGGCCCATCCTACGAGCAGTACTTC. This codes for CASSVGQGPSYEQYF.

The rearrangement links TRBV5-1 to TRBJ2-1; D uncertain. The V gene lost 2 bases and the J gene lost 4 bases, with 13 bases spanning the gap. The germline V gene encodes CDR1 SGHRS and CDR2 YFSETQ. CDR3 length equals 15 residues. The CDR3 here is CASSLSAAGYNEQFF. The CDR3 nucleotides are TGCGCCAGCAGCTTATCGGCTGCCGGGTACAATGAGCAGTTCTTC.

This chain links TRBV6-4 with TRBJ2-5; 10 bases agree with TRBD2. The J call is uncertain, as TRBJ2-7 better fits the DNA end. The CDR3 length is 13 residues. The germline CDR1 and CDR2 sequences are MRHNA and SNTAGT. Here the CDR3 reads CASSASGRDEQYF. CDR3 bases: TGTGCCAGCAGTGCGAGCGGGAGGGACGAGCAGTACTTC.

The V gene is TRBV18, the J gene TRBJ1-3; a weak D match, TRBD1 (6 bases). Germline V gene lookup returns CDR1 KGHSH and CDR2 LQKENI. V lost 6 bases, J lost 1 base, and 13 bases lay in between. The CDR3 length is 15 residues. The CDR3 DNA follows: TGTGCCAGCTCCCCCTCCGGACAGTCTGGAAACACCATATATTTT. It yields the protein CASSPSGQSGNTIYF.

The chain employs TRBV9 and TRBJ2-5; 9 nucleotides line up with TRBD2. J lost 4 bases, V lost 0 bases, and 4 bases had no gene match. CDR1 and CDR2 from the germline V gene are SGDLS and YYNGEE. The CDR3 is 15 residues long. CDR3 sequence (DNA): TGTGCCAGCAGCGTAGTAGCGGGAGAGGGAGAGACCCAGTACTTC. Protein sequence: CASSVVAGEGETQYF.

The V and J genes are TRBV9 and TRBJ2-5; D perhaps matches TRBD2 (6 bases). CDR1 is SGDLS, CDR2 YYNGEE, per germline. CDR3 size: 14 residues. The V gene lost 2 bases and the J gene lost 3 bases, with 11 bases spanning the gap. CDR3 sequence (DNA): TGTGCCAGCAGCGTTTTGGGACTGAAAGAGACCCAGTACTTC. Translating gives CASSVLGLKETQYF. Filled out from reference TRBV9 and TRBJ2-5, the complete variable domain reads DSGVTQTPKHLITATGQRVTLRCSPRSGDLSVYWYQQSLDQGLQFLIQYYNGEERAKGNILERFSAQQFPDLHSELNLSSLELGDSALYFCASSVLGLKETQYFGPGTRLLVL.

This clone was picked up one time. The V gene is TRBV5-1, the J gene TRBJ1-5; TRBD1 might be the D (6 bases). The CDR3 extends over 15 amino acids. Germline lookup yields CDR1 SGHRS and CDR2 YFSETQ. The V end lost 0 bases, the J end lost 2 bases, and 9 bases lay between the germline ends. CDR3 sequence reads: CASSLDPGGNQPQHF. Here the CDR3 DNA reads TGCGCCAGCAGCTTGGACCCAGGGGGCAATCAGCCCCAGCATTTT. The full variable domain, rest sourced from reference TRBV5-1 and TRBJ1-5, is KAGVTQTPRYLIKTRGQQVTLSCSPISGHRSVSWYQQTPGQGLQFLFEYFSETQRNKGNFPGRFSGRQFSNSRSEMNVSTLELGDSALYLCASSLDPGGNQPQHFGDGTRLSIL.

The chain joins TRBV5-4 to TRBJ2-6, with a possible D match to TRBD2 (6 bases). The CDR3 length is 17 residues. Trimming shortened V by 4 bases and J by 1 base, and 15 bases separated the two germline ends. Germline values: CDR1 SGHNT, CDR2 YYREEE (reference sequence). CDR3 sequence: CASSLRRGTSGANVLTF. The CDR3 nucleotides are TGTGCCAGCAGCCTAAGGAGGGGAACATCTGGGGCCAACGTCCTGACTTTC.

V is TRBV4-2 and J is TRBJ2-7; D is undetermined. Germline CDR1 LGHNA, CDR2 YNFKEQ. CDR3 length: 16 residues. Trimming removed 0 bases at V and 2 bases at J, with 14 bases between. The CDR3 bases are TGTGCCAGCAGCCAAGATATCCAGGCACTTCCCTACGAGCAGTACTTC. Translated, it gives CASSQDIQALPYEQYF.

The gene calls are TRBV6-6 and TRBJ1-2; the match to TRBD1 covers 9 bases. After removal of 4 bases from V and 3 bases from J, the junction contained 6 bases not matched to a gene. Germline V gene data show CDR1 as MNHNY and CDR2 as SVGAGI (reference sequence). This CDR3 contains 15 residues. The CDR3 sequence: CASSLFRDRDYGYTF. CDR3 nucleotides: TGTGCCAGCAGTTTATTCCGGGACAGGGACTATGGCTACACCTTC.

This chain uses TRBV30 with TRBJ2-7; the D gene is possibly TRBD2 (5 bases). CDR1 is GTSNPN and CDR2 is SVGIG in the germline V gene (reference sequence). The V gene lost 0 bases and the J gene lost 5 bases, with 14 bases spanning the gap. The CDR3 totals 14 residues. In DNA, the CDR3 is TGTGCCTGGAGTGTACCTCGACTAAGAAACGAGCAGTACTTC. It codes for CAWSVPRLRNEQYF.